Sequencing of this T cell receptor beta chain was carried out in a study of Ad26.COV2.S vaccination and SARS-CoV-2 variants. In the study overall: Each vaccinee took Ad26.COV2.S intramuscularly, once or twice 56 days apart. Points from the study as a whole: Vaccine recipients and placebo recipients showed similar non-spike TCR breadth.

Sample treatment: some 20 received Ad26.COV2.S at low or high dose, single or two shots; about 5 received placebo; per-sample allocation not given. After the first vaccine or placebo injection, samples were drawn on day 63. Concerning this clone itself: The antigen is undetermined.

V gave up 5 bases and J gave up 2 bases, with 12 bases separating them. CDR1 MNHEY and CDR2 SVGAGI come from the germline V gene. There are 14 residues in the CDR3. Sequencing was performed with immunoSEQ multiplex PCR; in TCRdb, only in-frame clones are kept and a portion is missing. The sample lists over 450,000 clones, about 89% occurring once. Sequences were derived from peripheral blood, sampled in a trial of Ad26.COV2.S vaccine versus placebo. This chain links TRBV6-5 with TRBJ1-1; D remains ambiguous. The clonotype comes from a person between 18 and 60 years old who received the Ad26.COV2.S COVID-19 vaccine or a placebo. The CDR3: CASSRSRGNTEAFF. In DNA, the CDR3 is TGTGCCAGCAGTAGGTCCCGGGGAAACACTGAAGCTTTCTTT.